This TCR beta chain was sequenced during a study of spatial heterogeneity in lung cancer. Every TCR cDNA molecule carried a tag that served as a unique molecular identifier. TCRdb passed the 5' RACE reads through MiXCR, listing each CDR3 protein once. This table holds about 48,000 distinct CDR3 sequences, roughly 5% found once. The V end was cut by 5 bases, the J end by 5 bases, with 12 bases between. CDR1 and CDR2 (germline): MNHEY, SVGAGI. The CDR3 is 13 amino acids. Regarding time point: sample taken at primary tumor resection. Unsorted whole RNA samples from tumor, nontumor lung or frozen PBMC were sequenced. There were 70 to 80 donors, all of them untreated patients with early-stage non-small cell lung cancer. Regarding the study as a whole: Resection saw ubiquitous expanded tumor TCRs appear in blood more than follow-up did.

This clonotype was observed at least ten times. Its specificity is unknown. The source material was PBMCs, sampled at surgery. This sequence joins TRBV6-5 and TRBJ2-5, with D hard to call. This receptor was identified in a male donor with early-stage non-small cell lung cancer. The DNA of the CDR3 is TGTGCCAGCAGTCGGACCGCCGGGGAGACCCAGTACTTC. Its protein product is CASSRTAGETQYF.